Below are 6 T cell receptor beta chains sequenced from a single sample in a study of Ad26.COV2.S vaccination and SARS-CoV-2 variants. The treatment: some 20 received Ad26.COV2.S at low or high dose, single or two shots; about 5 received placebo; per-sample allocation not given. Samples were taken on day 63 after the first vaccine or placebo injection. Profiled with immunoSEQ multiplex PCR; TCRdb holds only in-frame clones, not every one. The table has hundreds of thousands of clones, roughly 86% seen once. The specimen was peripheral blood, collected in a trial of Ad26.COV2.S vaccine versus placebo. Receptors originate from a person between 18 and 65 years old who received the Ad26.COV2.S COVID-19 vaccine or a placebo.

This chain connects TRBV9 to TRBJ2-5; 7 nucleotides align to TRBD1. V lost 2 bases and J lost 2; bases outside the gene matches: 3. Germline CDR1 SGDLS, CDR2 YYNGEE. The CDR3 length is 14 residues. DNA of the CDR3: TGTGCCAGCAGCGTCTCGGGACAGCAAGAGACCCAGTACTTC. Protein: CASSVSGQQETQYF.

The chain uses TRBV14 and TRBJ1-5; a weak D match, TRBD1 (5 bases). The CDR3 has 12 residues. CDR1 and CDR2 (germline): SGHDN, FVKESK. Trimming removed 1 base at V and 11 bases at J, with 9 bases between. The CDR3 here is CASSQAGGSQHF. In DNA form, the CDR3 reads TGTGCCAGCAGCCAAGCGGGGGGGTCCCAGCATTTT.

The CDR3 loop is CSADLVGEQYF. CDR3 in DNA: TGCAGTGCTGACCTAGTGGGCGAGCAGTACTTC. The chain combines TRBV20-1 with TRBJ2-7, with no clear D. The germline CDR1 and CDR2 sequences are DFQATT and SNEGSKA (reference sequence). V lost 5 bases, J lost 6 bases, and 11 bases lay in between. The CDR3 runs 11 residues.

The V and J genes are TRBV15 and TRBJ2-5; D call uncertain. The CDR3 is 18 residues long. V was cut by 1 base and J by 5 bases, with 23 bases left in between. Germline V gives CDR1 LNHNV, CDR2 YYDKDF (reference sequence). CDR3 sequence: CATSRGHSMGQTRETQYF. CDR3 DNA: TGTGCCACCAGCAGAGGTCATTCCATGGGCCAAACAAGGGAGACCCAGTACTTC.

The chain is built from TRBV28 and TRBJ1-5; D remains unclear. Germline CDR1 MDHEN, CDR2 SYDVKM. The V end was cut by 5 bases, the J end by 4 bases, with 12 bases between. This CDR3 is built from 14 residues. The CDR3 DNA reads as TGTGCCAGCAGTCCTTCCTTCGTGAATCAGCCCCAGCATTTT. This translates into CASSPSFVNQPQHF.

This chain joins TRBV15 and TRBJ2-3; a weak D match, TRBD1 (6 bases). Trimming cost V 6 bases and J 5 bases, with 15 bases left between them. Germline CDR1 LNHNV, CDR2 YYDKDF (reference sequence). The CDR3 runs to 14 residues. In DNA, the CDR3 is TGTGCCACCAGGGGGGCCTCACGGGGAGATACGCAGTATTTT. Its translation is CATRGASRGDTQYF.